The 8 T cell receptor beta chains presented below share a single source sample, sequenced in a study of CD8+ T cells in alopecia areata. Reverse transcription of extracted RNA yielded cDNA, which provided the sequencing template. Measured with immunoSEQ multiplex PCR; TCRdb has only the in-frame clones, and not every one. This sample has approximately 180,000 clones; 50% to 70% occur once, and the top ten carry over 12%. The starting material was CD4+ T cells sorted from blood, obtained at week 0. These receptors were obtained from a human donor with alopecia areata.

The V gene is TRBV30, the J gene TRBJ2-7; TRBD1 agrees at 9 bases. The germline CDR1 and CDR2 sequences are GTSNPN and SVGIG (reference sequence). This CDR3 spans 14 amino acids. V was clipped by 0 bases and J by 5 bases; unmatched bases: 5. The CDR3 region has the DNA TGTGCCTGGAGTGTACGACAGGGGGTCGACGAGCAGTACTTC. Amino acids: CAWSVRQGVDEQYF. Variable domain in full (rest from reference TRBV30 and TRBJ2-7): SQTIHQWPATLVQPVGSPLSLECTVEGTSNPNLYWYRQAAGRGLQLLFYSVGIGQISSEVPQNLSASRPQDRQFILSSKKLLLSDSGFYLCAWSVRQGVDEQYFGPGTRLTVT.

The rearrangement uses TRBV6-5 and TRBJ2-7; 7 bases agree with TRBD2. Trimming cost V 0 bases and J 3 bases; bases outside gene matches: 5. The germline V gene has CDR1 MNHEY and CDR2 SVGAGI. The CDR3 extends over 15 amino acids. CDR3 coding DNA: TGTGCCAGCAGTTACTCTCGGGGGAGGGACTACGAGCAGTACTTC. This encodes CASSYSRGRDYEQYF.

The rearrangement uses TRBV9 and TRBJ2-7; 7 nucleotides line up with TRBD1. The CDR3 contains 15 residues. CDR1 SGDLS and CDR2 YYNGEE come from the germline V gene. Trimming cost V 0 bases and J 7 bases; bases outside gene matches: 10. The CDR3 spells CASSVALTGNGEQYF. DNA of the CDR3: TGTGCCAGCAGCGTAGCCTTGACAGGGAATGGGGAGCAGTACTTC.

The chain is built from TRBV6-5 and TRBJ2-3, with D perhaps assigned TRBD1 or TRBD2 (5 bases each). The CDR3 spans 15 residues. In germline, CDR1 is MNHEY, CDR2 SVGAGI. V gave up 4 bases and J gave up 2 bases, with 13 bases separating them. DNA for the CDR3: TGTGCCAGCAGTTTCCTCCGGGACCACACAGATACGCAGTATTTT. This codes for CASSFLRDHTDTQYF.

This clone came up once. This sequence joins TRBV15 and TRBJ1-4; tentative D call: TRBD1 (5 bases). CDR3 length: 16 residues. V was pared by 0 bases and J by 8 bases, with 16 bases between. Per the germline V gene, CDR1 is LNHNV and CDR2 is YYDKDF (reference sequence). The DNA for the CDR3 is TGTGCCACCAGCAGAGAAAACGCAGGGCTCGGCGAAAAACTGTTTTTT. Encoded protein: CATSRENAGLGEKLFF.

J is TRBJ2-7 and V is TRBV5-1; no clear D. The V end was cut by 2 bases, the J end by 2 bases, with 8 bases between. CDR1 and CDR2 from the germline V gene are SGHRS and YFSETQ. The CDR3 is 13 amino acids. The CDR3 region has the DNA TGCGCCAGCAGCTTCTCTTGGCCCTACGAGCAGTACTTC. Residues: CASSFSWPYEQYF.

The J gene is TRBJ1-1, the V gene TRBV9, with a tentative D call TRBD1 (5 bases). This CDR3 has 17 residues. V was pared by 3 bases and J by 2 bases, with 20 bases between. CDR1 and CDR2 (germline): SGDLS, YYNGEE. The CDR3 is CASSEPAGRGRNTEAFF. The CDR3 bases are TGTGCCAGCAGCGAACCCGCAGGGAGGGGAAGAAACACTGAAGCTTTCTTT.

This clone has just a few counts. The rearrangement joins TRBV10-3 to TRBJ1-5, with TRBD1 matching over 7 bases. The junction had 5 bases not matched to a gene; V was cut back by 2 bases and J by 4 bases. This CDR3 spans 15 amino acids. Germline V gives CDR1 ENHRY, CDR2 SYGVKD. The chain's CDR3 is CAISEQGVRNQPQHF. The CDR3 nucleotides are TGTGCCATCAGTGAGCAGGGGGTCCGAAATCAGCCCCAGCATTTT.